A selection of T cell receptor beta chains follows, all from one sample in a study of cytomegalovirus exposure and HLA in healthy donors. Using immunoSEQ multiplex PCR, the repertoire was profiled, and TCRdb retains in-frame clones only, with some absent. Altogether about 210,000 clones are present, about four fifths being singletons, with the ten largest covering less than 15%. Sequences were obtained from PBMCs. These receptors were taken from a woman under 40 in good health and CMV-seropositive. Each CDR3 is given with its conserved first and last residue. The order of the fields is J gene, V gene, CDR3 protein.

TRBJ2-2 TRBV27 CASSRSFRSSGGAWELFF
TRBJ2-5 TRBV2 CASSDTGLAGVETQYF
TRBJ2-1 TRBV7-9 CASSLWQEGNNEQFF
TRBJ2-7 TRBV28 CASSFASLSYEQYF
TRBJ2-5 TRBV7-8 CASSLDRVIRETQYF
TRBJ2-7 TRBV11-3 CASSLDEVRSSYEQYF
TRBJ2-3 TRBV10-3 CAIADSGASTDTQYF
TRBJ2-1 TRBV5-8 CASSFRGAGPYNEQFF
TRBJ2-1 TRBV27 CASSFGKDNEQFF
TRBJ2-3 TRBV9 CASSHSQLAGGPVDTQYF
TRBJ1-5 TRBV19 CASSLTGSSQPQHF
TRBJ2-2 TRBV13 CASSLGLAGETGELFF
TRBJ1-1 TRBV10-3 CAISTGPGQGTEAFF
TRBJ2-3 TRBV7-2 CASSLDREGADTQYF
TRBJ1-1 TRBV10-3 CAISELEGLAFF
TRBJ2-7 TRBV5-1 CASSFGLAGGGYEQYF
TRBJ1-1 TRBV10-3 CAIRPRENTEAFF
TRBJ2-3 TRBV6-4 CASSDSGGGTDTQYF
TRBJ2-7 TRBV11-2 CASSSSRGVSDEQYF
TRBJ2-5 TRBV5-5 CASSEKAAEETQYF
TRBJ2-5 TRBV7-8 CASRQPGQQETQYF
TRBJ1-2 TRBV7-6 CASGQGAEGGYTF
TRBJ1-2 TRBV27 CASSPRRHYGYTF
TRBJ1-1 TRBV19 CASRPGGDRGLNTEAFF
TRBJ1-6 TRBV27 CASSSEGDSPLHF
TRBJ1-5 TRBV5-6 CASSLGRQGVYSNQPQHF
TRBJ1-2 TRBV5-1 CASSKDQVTYGYTF
TRBJ2-1 TRBV30 CAWSAYRGKTYNEQFF
TRBJ2-2 TRBV10-3 CAISESLAVYTGELFF
TRBJ2-5 TRBV28 CASRGRDSKHYQETQYF
TRBJ2-2 TRBV7-2 CASSFTSNTGELFF
TRBJ1-5 TRBV18 CASSPDRGHQPQHF
TRBJ2-7 TRBV30 CAWIRGGSYEQYF
TRBJ2-6 TRBV1 CTSSQDPQGNSWGANVLTF
TRBJ2-2 TRBV10-3 CAIQSWRGSTGELFF
TRBJ1-6 TRBV6-6 CASSSQKHDSPLHF
TRBJ2-3 TRBV9 CASSYGDTQYF
TRBJ1-4 TRBV19 CASKRANNEKLFF
TRBJ2-1 TRBV27 CASSHRGSYNEQFF
TRBJ1-6 TRBV30 CAWSDSYNSPLHF
TRBJ2-2 TRBV30 CAWSVTGTGELFF
TRBJ1-1 TRBV9 CASSVGGAMNTEAFF
TRBJ2-7 TRBV6-1 CASSGGFLSYEQYF
TRBJ1-1 TRBV6-1 CASSKQEFNTEAFF